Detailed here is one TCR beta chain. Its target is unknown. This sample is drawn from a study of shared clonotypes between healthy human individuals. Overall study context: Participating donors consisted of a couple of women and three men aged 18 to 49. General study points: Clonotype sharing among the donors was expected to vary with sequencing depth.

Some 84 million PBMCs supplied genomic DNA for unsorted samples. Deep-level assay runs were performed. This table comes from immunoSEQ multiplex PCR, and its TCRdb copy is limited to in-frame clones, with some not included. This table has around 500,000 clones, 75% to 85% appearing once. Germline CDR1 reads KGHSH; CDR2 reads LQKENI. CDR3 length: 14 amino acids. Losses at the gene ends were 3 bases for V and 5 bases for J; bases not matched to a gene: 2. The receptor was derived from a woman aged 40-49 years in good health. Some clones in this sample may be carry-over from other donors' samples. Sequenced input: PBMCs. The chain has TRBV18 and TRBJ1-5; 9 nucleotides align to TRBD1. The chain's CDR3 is CASSPGDRDQPQHF. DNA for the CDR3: TGTGCCAGCTCACCTGGGGACAGGGATCAGCCCCAGCATTTT.